Presented here are 17 T cell receptor beta chains from one specimen sequenced in a study of shared clonotypes between healthy human individuals. TCRdb keeps only in-frame clones here, not all; method: immunoSEQ multiplex PCR. This table holds some 2,100,000 clones, around 95% found once. The material sequenced was naive CD4+ T cells sorted from blood. The subset: CD45RA+ positively selected. The receptors stem from a man between 18 and 35 years old in good health.

This chain uses TRBV11-2 with TRBJ2-5; D tentatively reads TRBD1 or TRBD2 (6 bases each). Germline lookup yields CDR1 SGHAT and CDR2 FQNNGV. The CDR3 is made up of 14 amino acids. V was pared by 5 bases and J by 5 bases, with 15 bases between. This CDR3 is CASSPAGGGETQYF. The CDR3 region has the DNA TGTGCCAGCAGCCCGGCCGGGGGCGGGGAGACCCAGTACTTC. Based on the CDR3 plus reference TRBV11-2 and TRBJ2-5, the full variable domain is EAGVAQSPRYKIIEKRQSVAFWCNPISGHATLYWYQQILGQGPKLLIQFQNNGVVDDSQLPKDRFSAERLKGVDSTLKIQPAKLEDSAVYLCASSPAGGGETQYFGPGTRLLVL.

The chain combines TRBV5-4 with TRBJ1-1; tentative D call: TRBD1 (6 bases). The CDR3 runs to 16 residues. V was pared by 4 bases and J by 2 bases, with 18 bases between. CDR1 and CDR2 (germline): SGHNT, YYREEE (reference sequence). CDR3 loop: CASSQDVKGTNTEAFF. The CDR3 nucleotides read TGTGCCAGCAGCCAAGACGTTAAGGGGACAAACACTGAAGCTTTCTTT.

The chain has TRBV7-9 and TRBJ1-1, with 8 bases aligning to TRBD1. The CDR3 extends over 14 amino acids. V lost 4 bases to trimming and J lost 2 bases; unmatched junction nucleotides: 3. CDR1 and CDR2 from the germline V gene are SEHNR and FQNEAQ (reference sequence). CDR3 nucleotide sequence: TGTGCCAGCAGCTCCCCAGGGGGCAACACTGAAGCTTTCTTT. Its protein is CASSSPGGNTEAFF.

Concerning this clone: Other DNA sequences from this sample encode an identical CDR3 as well. The genes are TRBV5-1 and TRBJ1-1; D might be TRBD1 (6 bases). Germline assignment: CDR1 SGHRS and CDR2 YFSETQ. CDR3 length equals 14 residues. The V end lost 0 bases, the J end lost 2 bases, and 8 bases lay between the germline ends. The CDR3 protein is CASSLEGVNTEAFF. DNA for the CDR3: TGCGCCAGCAGCTTGGAGGGGGTTAACACTGAAGCTTTCTTT.

The chain couples TRBV5-4 to TRBJ2-3; 11 positions match TRBD2. Trimming at V came to 4 bases and at J to 4 bases, leaving 8 bases not matched to a gene. Germline-derived CDR1 and CDR2 are SGHNT and YYREEE (reference sequence). This CDR3 region has 16 residues. The DNA for the CDR3 is TGTGCCAGCAGCCGACTAGCGGGAACAATCTCAGATACGCAGTATTTT. This encodes CASSRLAGTISDTQYF.

This chain uses TRBV7-2 with TRBJ1-3; D perhaps matches TRBD1 (5 bases). V was trimmed by 8 bases and J by 4 bases, leaving 18 bases between them. The CDR3 contains 15 residues. Germline V gives CDR1 SGHTA, CDR2 FQGNSA. The CDR3 here is CASSTWGGNGNTIYF. The CDR3 DNA reads TGTGCCAGCTCAACCTGGGGGGGTAACGGAAACACCATATATTTT. The variable domain in full, completed from reference TRBV7-2 and TRBJ1-3, reads GAGVSQSPSNKVTEKGKDVELRCDPISGHTALYWYRQSLGQGLEFLIYFQGNSAPDKSGLPSDRFSAERTGGSVSTLTIQRTQQEDSAVYLCASSTWGGNGNTIYFGEGSWLTVV.

This clone was observed a single time. The rearrangement uses TRBV10-1 and TRBJ2-7; TRBD1 matches 9 bases. There are 14 residues in the CDR3. With 5 bases clipped from V and 5 bases from J, the junction kept 7 bases outside the gene matches. CDR1 WNHNN and CDR2 SYGVQD come from the germline V gene (reference sequence). The CDR3 DNA reads TGCGCCAGCAGTCCGGACAGGGGAATCGACGAGCAGTACTTC. This codes for CASSPDRGIDEQYF.

J is TRBJ1-4 and V is TRBV27; TRBD1 matches 12 bases. Germline V gene data show CDR1 as MNHEY and CDR2 as SMNVEV (reference sequence). The V gene end was trimmed by 2 bases and the J gene end by 7 bases; junction bases not matched to a gene: 2. The CDR3 is made up of 15 amino acids. CDR3 protein: CASSLLGQGAEKLFF. CDR3 DNA: TGTGCCAGCAGTTTACTGGGACAGGGGGCTGAAAAACTGTTTTTT.

The genes are TRBV7-8 and TRBJ2-3, with TRBD2 as a possible D gene (6 bases). There are 14 residues in the CDR3. Germline V gene data show CDR1 as SGHVS and CDR2 as FQNEAQ. Trimming pared 7 bases from V and 3 bases from J, leaving 14 bases between. The CDR3 spells CASTGREETDTQYF. The DNA for the CDR3 is TGTGCCAGCACCGGAAGGGAGGAAACAGATACGCAGTATTTT.

The chain has TRBV7-2 and TRBJ1-3; D gene uncertain. This CDR3 is 17 amino acids long. The ends were cut back, 2 bases at V and 0 bases at J, with 14 bases in the middle. In germline, CDR1 is SGHTA, CDR2 FQGNSA. The CDR3 here is CASSLSIGLSSGNTIYF. DNA for the CDR3: TGTGCCAGCAGCTTATCTATCGGCCTTAGCTCTGGAAACACCATATATTTT.

The gene calls are TRBV2 and TRBJ1-2; D is ambiguous. The CDR3 has 15 amino acids. The ends were cut back, 8 bases at V and 0 bases at J, with 16 bases in the middle. Germline V gene lookup returns CDR1 SNHLY and CDR2 FYNNEI. This chain's CDR3 is CASFPPGSANYGYTF. CDR3 in DNA: TGTGCCAGCTTCCCGCCGGGATCGGCTAACTATGGCTACACCTTC.

This clone has just a few counts. The sample has other DNA sequences that encode this CDR3 too. V is TRBV5-1 and J is TRBJ1-4; D might be TRBD1 (5 bases). The CDR3 is 14 residues long. The germline CDR1 and CDR2 sequences are SGHRS and YFSETQ. Deletions cut 0 bases from V and 4 bases from J, with 7 bases between. CDR3: CASSLGQFNEKLFF. The CDR3 DNA sequence: TGCGCCAGCAGCTTGGGACAGTTTAATGAAAAACTGTTTTTT.

The CDR3 spells CASSIWWQGNSPLHF. CDR3 DNA: TGTGCCAGCAGCATCTGGTGGCAGGGTAATTCACCCCTCCACTTT. The chain combines TRBV5-8 with TRBJ1-6; D is possibly TRBD1 (5 bases). The germline CDR1 and CDR2 sequences are SGHTS and YDEGEE. This CDR3 has 15 amino acids. V lost 4 bases and J 6 bases, leaving 14 bases between the germline ends.

J is TRBJ1-6 and V is TRBV6-5; the D gene is possibly TRBD1 (5 bases). Germline CDR1 MNHEY, CDR2 SVGAGI. The V gene lost 6 bases and the J gene lost 10 bases, with 13 bases spanning the gap. The CDR3 contains 13 residues. The chain's CDR3 is CASRTRVGSPLHF. The CDR3 DNA sequence: TGTGCCAGCAGAACCAGGGTAGGATCACCCCTCCACTTT.

This clone was found once. V gene TRBV10-1 combines with J gene TRBJ2-1; 9 positions match TRBD2. This CDR3 is built from 14 residues. Germline values: CDR1 WNHNN, CDR2 SYGVQD (reference sequence). J gave up 9 bases and V 0 bases, and 3 bases lay outside the gene matches. The CDR3 nucleotides read TGCGCCAGCAGTGAGTCTTTTAGCGGGGGTGAGCAGTTCTTC. Translating it yields CASSESFSGGEQFF.

This chain uses TRBV29-1 with TRBJ1-1, with a weak D call TRBD1 (5 bases). CDR3 length: 13 residues. V shed 1 base and J shed 11 bases, with 17 bases lying between them. The germline V gene has CDR1 SQVTM and CDR2 ANQGSEA. The CDR3 nucleotides read TGCAGCGTTGAAGGCAGGGTAGCCCCTGGGGCTTTCTTT. As protein: CSVEGRVAPGAFF.

This sequence joins TRBV9 and TRBJ2-6; no clear D. V gave up 2 bases and J gave up 2 bases, with 5 bases separating them. Germline values: CDR1 SGDLS, CDR2 YYNGEE. This CDR3 spans 14 amino acids. As DNA, the CDR3 is TGTGCCAGCAGCGTTCCTGCTGGGGCCAACGTCCTGACTTTC. Its translation is CASSVPAGANVLTF. Variable domain in full (rest from reference TRBV9 and TRBJ2-6): DSGVTQTPKHLITATGQRVTLRCSPRSGDLSVYWYQQSLDQGLQFLIQYYNGEERAKGNILERFSAQQFPDLHSELNLSSLELGDSALYFCASSVPAGANVLTFGAGSRLTVL.